These T cell receptor beta chains were read from a single sample in a study of shared clonotypes between healthy human individuals. TCRdb's table, derived via immunoSEQ multiplex PCR, lists solely in-frame clones and lacks some. The sample carries about 960,000 clones, around three quarters recorded once. The sequenced material came from memory CD4+ T cells sorted from blood. These receptors were collected from a man aged 18 to 30 in good health. Both conserved end residues are part of each CDR3. A D gene is named only where the DNA matches it firmly. Part of the rows lack a size; the others show once, few, many or a class for expanded clones.

TRBJ2-7	NA	16	TRBV7-2	NA	TGTGCCAGCAGCTTACTTAACGGAGGGGCCTCTTACGAGCAGTACTTC	CASSLLNGGASYEQYF
TRBJ2-2	once	15	TRBV7-6	TRBD1	TGTGCCAGCACCTCCAAGGGACAGAGCACCGGGGAGCTGTTTTTT	CASTSKGQSTGELFF
TRBJ2-7	NA	14	TRBV28	NA	TGTGCCAGCAGTTTAGCCGGGGTCTCCTACGAGCAGTACTTC	CASSLAGVSYEQYF
TRBJ2-7	NA	15	TRBV9	NA	TGTGCCAGCAGCGTGTCGAGCACTGGCTCCTACGAGCAGTACTTC	CASSVSSTGSYEQYF
TRBJ1-1	NA	15	TRBV7-8	NA	TGTGCCAGCAGCTTAGTCCCGGGGCCGGGCACTGAAGCTTTCTTT	CASSLVPGPGTEAFF
TRBJ2-5	NA	12	TRBV7-2	NA	TGTGCCAGCAGCTTAGGACTCCATACCCAGTACTTC	CASSLGLHTQYF
TRBJ2-2	NA	16	TRBV4-1	NA	TGCGCCAGCAGCCAAGCTAGTCCCTCGAACACCGGGGAGCTGTTTTTT	CASSQASPSNTGELFF
TRBJ1-2	once	13	TRBV6-1	TRBD1	TGTGCCAGCCACCGGACAGGGGGCTTTGGCTACACCTTC	CASHRTGGFGYTF
TRBJ1-5	NA	13	TRBV19	NA	TGTGCCAGTAGTCCGCGGGACCGTCAGCCCCAGCATTTT	CASSPRDRQPQHF
TRBJ1-1	once	14	TRBV19	NA	TGTGCCAGTAGCAAGTCGCGGAAGAACACTGAAGCTTTCTTT	CASSKSRKNTEAFF
TRBJ1-5	NA	14	TRBV18	NA	TGTGCCAGCTCACCAGGGGGCGTCGGTCAGCCCCAGCATTTT	CASSPGGVGQPQHF
TRBJ2-2	NA	13	TRBV9	TRBD2	TGTGCCAGCAGCATACTAGCGACCGGGGAGCTGTTTTTT	CASSILATGELFF
TRBJ1-2	NA	15	TRBV28	TRBD1	TGTGCCAGCACCTCAGGACAGGCCGCTAACTATGGCTACACCTTC	CASTSGQAANYGYTF
TRBJ2-1	NA	15	TRBV28	NA	TGTGCCAGCAACGGCGTAGGAAAAGGTTACAATGAGCAGTTCTTC	CASNGVGKGYNEQFF
TRBJ2-5	NA	19	TRBV9	NA	TGTGCCAGCAGCGTAGGACTAACTCTAGCCCCGGGACGTCAAGAGACCCAGTACTTC	CASSVGLTLAPGRQETQYF
TRBJ2-3	NA	13	TRBV6-1	NA	TGTGCCGGCGAAGTGGGTGGGTTGGATACGCAGTATTTT	CAGEVGGLDTQYF
TRBJ1-5	many	15	TRBV30	NA	TGTGCCTGGAGTGTAACGGGGTTGGTCAATCAGCCCCAGCATTTT	CAWSVTGLVNQPQHF
TRBJ2-3	NA	19	TRBV5-1	TRBD1	TGCGCCAGCAGCCTGAGGCCAACCGGGCTCAGGGGGAGCACAGATACGCAGTATTTT	CASSLRPTGLRGSTDTQYF
TRBJ2-3	NA	16	TRBV5-6	NA	TGTGCCAGCAGCTTGGTTACAGGGAAAACAGCCGATACGCAGTATTTT	CASSLVTGKTADTQYF
TRBJ1-4	once	18	TRBV7-2	NA	TGTGCCAGCAGCTTAGCGTTGGGGACTTCCAGTCGGATTGAAAAACTGTTTTTT	CASSLALGTSSRIEKLFF
TRBJ1-2	NA	15	TRBV6-1	NA	TGTGCCAGCAGTGAACGAGGGGATTCTGGCTATGGCTACACCTTC	CASSERGDSGYGYTF
TRBJ2-6	NA	14	TRBV5-1	NA	TGCGCCAGCAGCTTCGGTACAGAGGCCAACGTCCTGACTTTC	CASSFGTEANVLTF